This T cell receptor beta chain was found in a study of control samples from healthy donors and cancer patients. The CDR3 has 13 residues. The germline V gene encodes CDR1 LGHDT and CDR2 YNNKEL (reference sequence). The V and J ends lost 4 bases and 2 bases respectively, with 5 bases between them. Profiled with immunoSEQ multiplex PCR; TCRdb holds only in-frame clones, not every one. The sample includes approximately 180,000 clones, more than 85% of them seen just once. The chain employs TRBV3-1 (or the pseudogene TRBV3-2) and TRBJ2-2, with D hard to call. This receptor was identified in a woman in her thirties or forties in good health. The specimen sequenced was blood. CDR3 sequence reads: CASSLGNTGELFF. CDR3 DNA: TGTGCCAGCAGCCTTGGAAACACCGGGGAGCTGTTTTTT.